This TCR beta chain was captured by sequencing in a study of CD8 T cells in ankylosing spondylitis. General study findings and limits: A TCR beta motif of eight or nine highly homologous variants seemed to mark ankylosing spondylitis blood. In the blood and synovial fluid of reactive arthritis, some motif variants had been previously reported.

Molecular-barcoded quantitative 5'-RACE produced these TCR beta libraries. TCRdb called the 5' RACE reads again in MiXCR, with one record for every CDR3 protein. The table shows about 150,000 distinct CDR3 sequences, with roughly 30% occurring only once. A remark on this clonotype: Its cognate antigen is unknown.

The germline CDR1 and CDR2 sequences are MNHEY and SVGEGT. The CDR3 runs to 14 residues. Trimming stripped 6 bases from V and 1 base from J, with 12 bases between. Material: synovial fluid, either unsorted or a sorted T cell fraction (not recorded which). The rearrangement uses TRBV6-2 or TRBV6-3 and TRBJ2-5; the D gene is possibly TRBD2 (5 bases). The TCR was taken from a male donor with ankylosing spondylitis. The CDR3 DNA reads as TGTGCCAGCAGACCTACTAGTCTCCAAGAGACCCAGTACTTC. Translation gives CASRPTSLQETQYF.